This T cell receptor (beta chain) was identified in a study of persistence of HIV-infected CD4 T cells (dated by TCRdb to the early 2020s). Study-wide context: The study isolated CMV- and HIV-1 Gag-responding CD4+ T cells from ART-treated individuals to examine antigen-driven clonal expansion of HIV-1-infected cells. TCRbeta sequencing assessed the clonality of all cells in each sorted population, while proviral sequencing assessed the clonality of infected cells. Peripheral blood samples of up to roughly 200 mL were obtained at multiple time points, with the exception of a couple of participants, for whom leukapheresis was performed at a single time point. The TCR cluster analysis across participants included roughly eight participants for CMV and roughly seven participants for Gag. The median time participants had been on suppressive ART was eight to nine years.

The research as a whole found: Antigen-responding cells were enriched for expanded CDR3beta sequences that were degenerate, which suggests that CD4+ responses to CMV and Gag underwent convergent selection. The study involved few individuals and tested only a limited range of antigens. Significantly lower TCRbeta richness was observed in CMV- and Gag-responding cells than in anti-CD3/anti-CD28-responding cells, and higher oligoclonality was observed in CMV-responding cells than in CD3/CD28-stimulated and Gag-responding cells. TCR oligoclonality correlated with proviral oligoclonality within the same sorted populations. Bulk TCR analyses could not be limited to the rare CMV-responding cells that actually contained HIV-1 proviruses.

The intended sense of this specimen's treatment or condition label: suppressive antiretroviral therapy. A pool of overlapping HIV-1 Gag 15-mer peptides, at around 0.99 ug per peptide per mL, was used to stimulate the cells. Memory populations depleted of antigen-responding cells were obtained by sorting nonresponding CD40L-negative CD69-negative CD45RO-high memory CD4+ T cells. Participants were HIV-1-infected adults who started suppressive ART during chronic infection. Plasma HIV-1 RNA had been undetectable (below 50 copies/mL) in participants for at least 4 years. To be included, a participant needed positive CMV serology and a CD4+ T cell count above 400 cells/uL. Before stimulation, PBMCs were isolated using density centrifugation and depleted of CD8+ T cells. CD8-depleted PBMCs were stimulated for about 18 hours with anti-CD28/CD49d costimulation, CD40-blocking antibody and enfuvirtide to prevent new infections. Cell sorting was done on a Beckman Coulter MoFlo Legacy or XDP sorter, and dead cells were excluded with propidium iodide. Genomic DNA was extracted using the QIAamp DNA Mini Kit for samples with more than one million cells and using the Quick-DNA Microprep Kit for all other samples.

The junction carries 13 bases between V and J, which are trimmed by 1 base and 5 bases respectively. Taken from cysteine to phenylalanine, the CDR3 has 15 residues. The retained sequence is limited to the CDR3, 45 bases, with the frame set at the first base. According to the germline V gene (reference sequence), CDR1 reads SGHNT and CDR2 reads YYREEE. Details on this clone: Its antigen is currently not known. Per-base qualities were not stored, and no clone one base away is much larger.

The immunoSEQ hsTCRB assay version 4, run in survey mode, was used to sequence TCRbeta repertoires from genomic DNA. Genomic DNA was diluted to approximately 10 ng/uL, and up to roughly 1 ug per sample was used for TCRbeta sequencing. The study's processing was this. TCRbeta data were analyzed in ImmunoSeq Analyzer 3.0, with diversity computed on productive nucleotide rearrangements. Using the Immunarch R package, the improved Chao index served to estimate lower-bound TCR diversity and the Gini coefficient served to estimate clonality. Different nucleotide rearrangements encoding the same CDR3beta amino acid sequence were treated as distinct clonotypes. TCRbeta sequences significantly enriched in antigen-responding cells relative to anti-CD3/anti-CD28-activated cells were identified by differential abundance analysis. TCRs were clustered by predicted peptide-MHC specificity with GLIPH2, both within individual participants and across merged participant data sets. TCRdb took over this immuneACCESS table, retaining in-frame rearrangements with V and J assigned. Such tables are incomplete; in checked studies, under half of the missing clones stem from an unresolved V gene, and the remainder is unexplained. Clonal size and the V and J genes are those of that table, whereas D and trimming came from the DNA. For this sample the table gives about 32,000 clones, of which around four fifths were detected only once. About 18% of the sample goes to the ten largest clones.

Sequencing was performed on CD4+ T cells sorted from PBMCs after roughly 17-hour stimulation, taken from a patient who received antiretroviral therapy. Sample cell subset or site, as interpreted from the label and publication: CD40L-CD69- CD45RO-high memory CD4 T cells not responding to Gag peptides. This receptor chain uses TRBV5-4 and TRBJ2-1, with a weak D call of TRBD2 (6 bases match). The receptor was derived from an adult woman with HIV who was CMV-seropositive. In nucleotides, the sequence is TGTGCCAGCAGCTTGCAGGACTACCTGAACAATGAGCAGTTCTTC. Its protein reads: CASSLQDYLNNEQFF.